Presented here are 12 T cell receptor beta chains from one specimen sequenced in a study of cytomegalovirus exposure and HLA in healthy donors. Researchers ran the PCR with 60 Vbeta and 13 Jbeta primers. TCRdb keeps only in-frame clones here, not all; method: immunoSEQ multiplex PCR. Of tens of thousands of clones listed, around three quarters are singletons. Sequencing was carried out using PBMCs. These receptors came from a male donor in good health and CMV-seronegative.

The CDR3 DNA reads as TGTGCCAGCAGCGTGAATCGGGGAGGACGTTCAGAGACCCAGTACTTC. It specifies CASSVNRGGRSETQYF. The rearrangement uses TRBV9 and TRBJ2-5, with D maybe TRBD2 (6 bases). This CDR3 has 16 residues. Germline CDR1 reads SGDLS; CDR2 reads YYNGEE. V was shortened by 2 bases and J by 4 bases, with 18 bases between the two germline ends.

This chain joins TRBV5-1 and TRBJ1-1; a weak D match, TRBD1 (5 bases). The CDR3 runs 16 residues. The germline gives CDR1 SGHRS, CDR2 YFSETQ. Trimming removed 1 base from V and 0 bases from J, with 13 bases in between. CDR3: CASSLSGTQVNTEAFF. The CDR3 region has the DNA TGCGCCAGCAGCTTGTCCGGGACTCAGGTGAACACTGAAGCTTTCTTT.

The chain joins TRBV28 to TRBJ2-7; 9 bases are a match to TRBD1. The CDR3 has 18 residues. CDR1 and CDR2 (germline): MDHEN, SYDVKM. V lost 3 bases and J lost 2; bases outside the gene matches: 14. The CDR3 here is CASSLDRDRVLAAYEQYF. The CDR3 DNA sequence: TGTGCCAGCAGTTTGGACCGGGACAGGGTTTTGGCGGCCTACGAGCAGTACTTC.

The chain is built from TRBV6-4 and TRBJ2-2; D is perhaps TRBD1 (6 bases). CDR3 length: 14 residues. Germline V gene data show CDR1 as MRHNA and CDR2 as SNTAGT. Between the trimmed V and J ends, which lost 5 bases and 7 bases, there was a span of 14 bases. The CDR3 region has the DNA TGTGCCAGCAGTCGGGAACAGGGCTTCGGGGAGCTGTTTTTT. Amino acid sequence: CASSREQGFGELFF.

This clone was detected only a few times. The J gene is TRBJ1-1, the V gene TRBV11-2; TRBD1 agrees at 10 bases. Looked up from germline, CDR1 is SGHAT and CDR2 is FQNNGV. This CDR3 contains 14 residues. V shed 6 bases, J shed 1 base, and the junction held 2 bases outside the gene matches. CDR3 DNA: TGTGCCAGCAGAAGGGACAGGGGGAACACTGAAGCTTTCTTT. Encoded protein: CASRRDRGNTEAFF.

This clone appeared a single time. The J gene is TRBJ2-5, the V gene TRBV5-1, with no clear D. CDR1 and CDR2 from the germline V gene are SGHRS and YFSETQ. The V end was cut by 1 base, the J end by 2 bases, with 9 bases between. The CDR3 has 14 residues. CDR3 in amino acids: CASSLLQAQETQYF. DNA of the CDR3: TGCGCCAGCAGCTTGTTGCAGGCACAAGAGACCCAGTACTTC.

This chain links TRBV5-1 with TRBJ2-3; possible D gene TRBD2, 6 bases. Trimming took 0 bases from V and 6 from J, leaving 14 bases between them. This CDR3 has 15 amino acids. The germline V gene has CDR1 SGHRS and CDR2 YFSETQ. The CDR3, as DNA: TGCGCCAGCAGCTTGGCCGGGACTCCCGCGGATACGCAGTATTTT. Protein sequence: CASSLAGTPADTQYF. The full variable domain, rest sourced from reference TRBV5-1 and TRBJ2-3, is KAGVTQTPRYLIKTRGQQVTLSCSPISGHRSVSWYQQTPGQGLQFLFEYFSETQRNKGNFPGRFSGRQFSNSRSEMNVSTLELGDSALYLCASSLAGTPADTQYFGPGTRLTVL.

The J gene is TRBJ2-1, the V gene TRBV5-1; D perhaps matches TRBD1 (5 bases). The V end lost 7 bases, the J end lost 5 bases, and 19 bases lay between the germline ends. The CDR3 runs to 15 residues. From germline, CDR1 is SGHRS and CDR2 YFSETQ. CDR3 in DNA: TGCGCCAGCGGGCTCCGGACATGGCTCCACAATGAGCAGTTCTTC. Translation: CASGLRTWLHNEQFF.

The rearrangement links TRBV5-1 to TRBJ2-1; TRBD2 matches 11 bases. The ends lost 4 bases at V and 9 bases at J; junction bases unmatched: 12. This CDR3 contains 16 residues. The germline gives CDR1 SGHRS, CDR2 YFSETQ. DNA for the CDR3: TGCGCCAGCAGCCTCAATAGCGGGAGGGCCATTGGTGAGCAGTTCTTC. Translated: CASSLNSGRAIGEQFF.

The chain couples TRBV4-3 to TRBJ2-3; tentatively, D is TRBD1 (5 bases). The ends were cut back, 0 bases at V and 8 bases at J, with 12 bases in the middle. This CDR3 is 14 amino acids long. The V gene's germline CDR1 is LGHNA and CDR2 YSLEER. CDR3 in amino acids: CASSQDRVGGTQYF. DNA for the CDR3: TGCGCCAGCAGCCAAGACAGGGTTGGCGGTACGCAGTATTTT.

The V and J genes are TRBV28 and TRBJ2-5; the match to TRBD2 covers 14 bases. Trimming removed 5 bases from V and 5 bases from J; junction bases left unmatched: 7. This CDR3 is 16 amino acids long. Germline assignment: CDR1 MDHEN and CDR2 SYDVKM. The CDR3 reads CASSPGTSGRRETQYF. For the CDR3, the DNA is TGTGCCAGCAGTCCAGGGACTAGCGGGAGAAGGGAGACCCAGTACTTC.

Only one count was recorded for this clone. The J gene is TRBJ1-5, the V gene TRBV5-6; 7 nucleotides align to TRBD1. CDR1 is SGHDT and CDR2 is YYEEEE in the germline V gene. With 4 bases clipped from V and 2 bases from J, the junction kept 6 bases outside the gene matches. The CDR3 consists of 15 residues. The CDR3 DNA reads as TGTGCCAGCAGCAACGACAGGGTCCGCAATCAGCCCCAGCATTTT. Its translation is CASSNDRVRNQPQHF.